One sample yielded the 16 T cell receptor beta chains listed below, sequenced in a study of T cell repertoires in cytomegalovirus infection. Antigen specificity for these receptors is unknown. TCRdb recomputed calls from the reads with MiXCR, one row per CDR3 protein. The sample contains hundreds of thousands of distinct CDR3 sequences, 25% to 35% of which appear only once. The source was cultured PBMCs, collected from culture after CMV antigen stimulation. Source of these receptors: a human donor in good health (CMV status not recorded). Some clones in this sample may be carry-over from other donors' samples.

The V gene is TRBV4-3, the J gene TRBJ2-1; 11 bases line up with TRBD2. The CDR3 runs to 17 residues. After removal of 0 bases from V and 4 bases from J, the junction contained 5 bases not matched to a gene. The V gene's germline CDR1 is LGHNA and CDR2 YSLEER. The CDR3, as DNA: TGCGCCAGCAGCCAAGATGTAGCGGGAGGGCCATACAATGAGCAGTTCTTC. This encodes CASSQDVAGGPYNEQFF.

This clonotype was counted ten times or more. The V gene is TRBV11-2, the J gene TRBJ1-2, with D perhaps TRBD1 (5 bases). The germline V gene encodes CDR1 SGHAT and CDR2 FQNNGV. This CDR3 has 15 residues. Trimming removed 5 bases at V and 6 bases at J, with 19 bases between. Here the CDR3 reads CASSLNLGLGDGYTF. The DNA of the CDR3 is TGTGCCAGCAGCCTTAATTTGGGGCTAGGAGATGGCTACACCTTC.

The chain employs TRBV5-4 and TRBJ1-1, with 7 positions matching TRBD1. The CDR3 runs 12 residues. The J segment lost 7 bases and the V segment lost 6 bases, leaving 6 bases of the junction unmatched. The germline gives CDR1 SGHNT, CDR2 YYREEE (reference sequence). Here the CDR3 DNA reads TGTGCCAGCAACCGGGACAGAGATGAAGCTTTCTTT. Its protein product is CASNRDRDEAFF. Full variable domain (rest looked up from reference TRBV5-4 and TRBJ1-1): ETGVTQSPTHLIKTRGQQVTLRCSSQSGHNTVSWYQQALGQGPQFIFQYYREEENGRGNFPPRFSGLQFPNYSSELNVNALELDDSALYLCASNRDRDEAFFGQGTRLTVV.

The CDR3 DNA follows: TGTGCCATCAGTGAGCCGGGGACAGCGAACACCGGGGAGCTGTTTTTT. Its protein product is CAISEPGTANTGELFF. V usage is TRBV10-3 and J usage is TRBJ2-2; the match to TRBD1 covers 7 bases. The V gene's germline CDR1 is ENHRY and CDR2 SYGVKD. This CDR3 is 16 amino acids long. J was trimmed by 0 bases and V by 2 bases; bases with no gene match: 3.

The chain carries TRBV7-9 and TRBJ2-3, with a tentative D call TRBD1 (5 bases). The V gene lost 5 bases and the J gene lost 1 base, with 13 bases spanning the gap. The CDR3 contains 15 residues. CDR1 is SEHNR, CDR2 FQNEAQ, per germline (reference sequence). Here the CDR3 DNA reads TGTGCCAGCAGCCCGGACATCCGGCGCACAGATACGCAGTATTTT. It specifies CASSPDIRRTDTQYF.

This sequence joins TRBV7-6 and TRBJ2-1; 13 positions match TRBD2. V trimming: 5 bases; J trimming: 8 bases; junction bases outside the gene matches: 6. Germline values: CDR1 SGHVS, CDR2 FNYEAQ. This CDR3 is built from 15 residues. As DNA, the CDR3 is TGTGCCAGCAGCAGGACTAGCGGGAGTAGCGATGAGCAGTTCTTC. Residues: CASSRTSGSSDEQFF. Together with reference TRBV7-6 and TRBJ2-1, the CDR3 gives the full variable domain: GAGVSQSPRYKVTKRGQDVALRCDPISGHVSLYWYRQALGQGPEFLTYFNYEAQQDKSGLPNDRFSAERPEGSISTLTIQRTEQRDSAMYRCASSRTSGSSDEQFFGPGTRLTVL.

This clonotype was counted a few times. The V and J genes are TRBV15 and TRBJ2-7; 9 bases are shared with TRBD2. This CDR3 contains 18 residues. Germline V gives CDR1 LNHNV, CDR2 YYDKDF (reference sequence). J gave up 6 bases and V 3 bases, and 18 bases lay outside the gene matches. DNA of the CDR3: TGTGCCACCAGCAGCCCCCGGATAGCGGGAGCTACCAGGACCGAGCAGTACGTC. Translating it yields CATSSPRIAGATRTEQYV.

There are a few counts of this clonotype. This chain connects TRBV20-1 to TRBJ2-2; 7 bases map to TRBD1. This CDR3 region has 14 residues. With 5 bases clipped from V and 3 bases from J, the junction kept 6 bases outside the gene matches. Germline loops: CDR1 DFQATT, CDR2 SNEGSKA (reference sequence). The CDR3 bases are TGCAGTGCTGTACCGGGACAGTACACCGGGGAGCTGTTTTTT. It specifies CSAVPGQYTGELFF.

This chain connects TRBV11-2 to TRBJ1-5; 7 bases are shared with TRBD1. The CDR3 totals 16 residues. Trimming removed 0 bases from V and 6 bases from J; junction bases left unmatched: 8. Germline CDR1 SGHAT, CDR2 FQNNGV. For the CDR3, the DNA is TGTGCCAGCAGCTTAGATCTCGGGCAGGGGGGTCAGCCCCAGCATTTT. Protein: CASSLDLGQGGQPQHF.

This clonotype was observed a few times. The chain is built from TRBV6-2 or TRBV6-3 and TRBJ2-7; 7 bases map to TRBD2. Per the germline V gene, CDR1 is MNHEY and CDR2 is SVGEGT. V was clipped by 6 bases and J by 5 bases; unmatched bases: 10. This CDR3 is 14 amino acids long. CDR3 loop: CASRESGGGNEQYF. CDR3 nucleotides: TGTGCCAGCAGAGAGTCGGGAGGAGGCAACGAGCAGTACTTC.

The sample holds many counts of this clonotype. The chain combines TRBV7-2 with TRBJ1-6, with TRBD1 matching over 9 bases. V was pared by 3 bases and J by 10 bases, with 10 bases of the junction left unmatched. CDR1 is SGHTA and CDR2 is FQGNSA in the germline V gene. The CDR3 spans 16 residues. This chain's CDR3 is CASSFDPGDRVSPLHF. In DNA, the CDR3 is TGTGCCAGCAGCTTCGACCCGGGGGACAGGGTCTCACCCCTCCACTTT.

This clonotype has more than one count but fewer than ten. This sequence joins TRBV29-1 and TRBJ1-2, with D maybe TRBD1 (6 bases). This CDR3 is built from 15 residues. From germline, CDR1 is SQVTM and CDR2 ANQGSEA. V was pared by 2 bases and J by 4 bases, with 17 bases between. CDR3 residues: CSVEYREMGFYGYTF. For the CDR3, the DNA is TGCAGCGTTGAATACAGGGAAATGGGATTCTATGGCTACACCTTC.

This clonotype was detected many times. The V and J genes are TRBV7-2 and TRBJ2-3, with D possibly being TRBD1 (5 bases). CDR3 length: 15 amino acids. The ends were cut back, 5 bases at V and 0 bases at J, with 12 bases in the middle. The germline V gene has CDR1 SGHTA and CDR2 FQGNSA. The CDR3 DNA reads TGTGCCAGCAGCCCCCCAGGGCTTAGCACAGATACGCAGTATTTT. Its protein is CASSPPGLSTDTQYF.

This chain's CDR3 is CASSSRWWREGHNEQFF. CDR3 coding DNA: TGTGCCAGCAGCTCCCGGTGGTGGCGGGAGGGTCACAATGAGCAGTTCTTC. The chain couples TRBV7-2 to TRBJ2-1; 9 bases line up with TRBD2. The CDR3 spans 17 residues. The trim removed 4 bases at V and 5 bases at J, leaving 12 bases unmatched. The germline V gene encodes CDR1 SGHTA and CDR2 FQGNSA. Together with reference TRBV7-2 and TRBJ2-1, the CDR3 gives the full variable domain: GAGVSQSPSNKVTEKGKDVELRCDPISGHTALYWYRQSLGQGLEFLIYFQGNSAPDKSGLPSDRFSAERTGGSVSTLTIQRTQQEDSAVYLCASSSRWWREGHNEQFFGPGTRLTVL.

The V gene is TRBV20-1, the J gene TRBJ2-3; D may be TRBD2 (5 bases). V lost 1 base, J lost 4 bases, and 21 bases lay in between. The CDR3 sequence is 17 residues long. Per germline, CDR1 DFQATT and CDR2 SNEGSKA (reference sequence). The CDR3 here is CSARVEGTIIEADTQYF. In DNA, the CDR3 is TGCAGTGCTAGAGTCGAGGGAACCATCATAGAGGCAGATACGCAGTATTTT.

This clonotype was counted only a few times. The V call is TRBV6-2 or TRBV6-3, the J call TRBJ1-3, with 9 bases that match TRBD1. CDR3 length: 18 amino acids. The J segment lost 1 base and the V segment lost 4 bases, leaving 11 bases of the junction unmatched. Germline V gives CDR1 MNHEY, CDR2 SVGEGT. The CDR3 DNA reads TGTGCCAGCAGTTGGAGTCCGGGACAGGGAAGATCTGGAAACACCATATATTTT. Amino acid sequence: CASSWSPGQGRSGNTIYF.